Shown below are 19 T cell receptor beta chains from a single sample sequenced in a study of T cell responses to AZD1222 COVID-19 vaccine. Measured with immunoSEQ multiplex PCR; TCRdb has only the in-frame clones, and not every one. The table shows about 120,000 clones, with around 87% occurring only once. Specimen: peripheral blood, collected on day 0 of AZD1222 vaccination. These receptor sequences come from an adult in good health.

The CDR3 reads CASTGRALYGYTF. CDR3 nucleotide sequence: TGTGCCAGCACCGGAAGGGCACTCTATGGCTACACCTTC. The V call is TRBV12-3 or TRBV12-4, the J call TRBJ1-2, with D unresolved. The CDR3 covers 13 residues. The V and J ends lost 7 bases and 4 bases respectively, with 13 bases between them.

The chain uses TRBV30 and TRBJ2-7, with D perhaps TRBD2 (5 bases). The germline V gene encodes CDR1 GTSNPN and CDR2 SVGIG (reference sequence). This CDR3 is built from 11 residues. V lost 5 bases and J 9 bases, leaving 14 bases between the germline ends. CDR3 in DNA: TGTGCCTGGGGACCGCACGAGGGGCAGTACTTC. It is translated as CAWGPHEGQYF.

The V and J genes are TRBV5-1 and TRBJ1-3; weak D call: TRBD1 (6 bases). The CDR3 extends over 14 amino acids. The germline V gene has CDR1 SGHRS and CDR2 YFSETQ. V was trimmed by 4 bases and J by 4 bases, leaving 12 bases between them. Here the CDR3 reads CASSHGQHGNTIYF. In DNA form, the CDR3 reads TGCGCCAGCAGCCATGGACAGCACGGAAACACCATATATTTT.

The gene calls are TRBV25-1 and TRBJ2-7; no firm D call. Germline assignment: CDR1 MGHDK and CDR2 SYGVNS. Trimming removed 1 base from V and 3 bases from J, with 4 bases in between. This CDR3 has 12 amino acids. CDR3 DNA sequence: TGTGCCAGCAGTGAATCTTACTACGAGCAGTACTTC. Translated, it gives CASSESYYEQYF.

The count of this clone is one. The chain carries TRBV27 and TRBJ2-2; D not certain. V shed 5 bases and J shed 6 bases, with 13 bases lying between them. This CDR3 comprises 14 residues. Germline V CDR1 and CDR2: MNHEY, SMNVEV (reference sequence). The CDR3: CASSPGWAAGELFF. CDR3 sequence (DNA): TGTGCCAGCAGTCCAGGATGGGCGGCCGGGGAGCTGTTTTTT.

This clone was counted once. The rearrangement links TRBV9 to TRBJ2-2; TRBD2 aligns across 13 bases. CDR1 and CDR2 from the germline V gene are SGDLS and YYNGEE. V lost 4 bases and J lost 3; bases outside the gene matches: 12. The CDR3 consists of 19 residues. CDR3: CASSLTSGGVIGDTGELFF. Here the CDR3 DNA reads TGTGCCAGCAGCCTCACTAGCGGGGGGGTGATCGGTGACACCGGGGAGCTGTTTTTT.

The count of this clone is one. The chain carries TRBV6-5 and TRBJ1-2; D is unresolved. CDR3 length: 15 residues. CDR1 and CDR2 from the germline V gene are MNHEY and SVGAGI. V lost 0 bases, J lost 5 bases, and 13 bases lay in between. CDR3 amino acids: CASSYSKPGQYGYTF. CDR3 sequence (DNA): TGTGCCAGCAGTTACTCGAAGCCGGGTCAATATGGCTACACCTTC.

The chain carries TRBV3-1 (or the pseudogene TRBV3-2) and TRBJ1-2; D unresolved. The length of the CDR3 is 12 residues. V lost 3 bases and J lost 6, with 8 bases in between. Per germline, CDR1 LGHDT and CDR2 YNNKEL (reference sequence). The CDR3 is CASSHAGDGYTF. The CDR3 DNA reads as TGTGCCAGCAGCCACGCGGGAGATGGCTACACCTTC.

By sample share, this clone is medium-sized. The chain has TRBV27 and TRBJ2-1; D remains ambiguous. V dropped 1 base and J dropped 4 bases, with 5 bases sitting between them. The CDR3 has 13 residues. Germline-derived CDR1 and CDR2 are MNHEY and SMNVEV (reference sequence). The CDR3 nucleotides are TGTGCCAGCAGTTTATTCCGGTACAATGAGCAGTTCTTC. It translates to CASSLFRYNEQFF.

This clone was detected only once. The rearrangement uses TRBV5-4 and TRBJ1-4; the match to TRBD1 covers 8 bases. The CDR3 is made up of 15 amino acids. Germline CDR1 and CDR2: SGHNT and YYREEE (reference sequence). J gave up 4 bases and V 0 bases, and 2 bases lay outside the gene matches. The CDR3 region has the DNA TGTGCCAGCAGCTTGGCGGGACAGGTTAATGAAAAACTGTTTTTT. It translates to CASSLAGQVNEKLFF.

This clone has only one observation. The CDR3 DNA reads TGTGCCAGCAGCCCATTGGGCGGTGCTGAAGCTTTCTTT. Translation gives CASSPLGGAEAFF. The rearrangement joins TRBV7-3 to TRBJ1-1; D uncertain. The V and J ends lost 5 bases and 6 bases respectively, with 13 bases between them. Germline V lookup: CDR1 SGHTA, CDR2 FQGTGA. This CDR3 contains 13 residues.

V gene TRBV2 combines with J gene TRBJ2-3; D gene ambiguous. The CDR3 is 11 residues long. Trimming removed 9 bases at V and 3 bases at J, with 7 bases between. Germline loops: CDR1 SNHLY, CDR2 FYNNEI. CDR3 protein: CASDPTDTQYF. CDR3 nucleotides: TGTGCCAGTGACCCAACAGATACGCAGTATTTT. The whole variable domain, filled in from reference TRBV2 and TRBJ2-3, reads EPEVTQTPSHQVTQMGQEVILRCVPISNHLYFYWYRQILGQKVEFLVSFYNNEISEKSEIFDDQFSVERPDGSNFTLKIRSTKLEDSAMYFCASDPTDTQYFGPGTRLTVL.

This CDR3 is CASSLGDREGNEQFF. DNA for the CDR3: TGCGCCAGCAGCTTAGGAGACAGGGAGGGAAATGAGCAGTTCTTC. The J gene is TRBJ2-1, the V gene TRBV5-1; either TRBD1 or TRBD2 may supply D (7 bases each). With 2 bases removed from V and 7 bases from J, the gap between germline ends came to 16 bases. The germline V gene encodes CDR1 SGHRS and CDR2 YFSETQ. The length of the CDR3 is 15 residues.

The chain links TRBV7-8 to TRBJ2-7; D tentatively fits TRBD1 or TRBD2 (5 bases each). CDR1 is SGHVS, CDR2 FQNEAQ, per germline. This CDR3 comprises 16 residues. Trimming removed 1 base at V and 6 bases at J, with 19 bases between. CDR3 protein: CASSLGGTLLLGEQYF. In nucleotides, the CDR3 is TGTGCCAGCAGCTTAGGTGGGACCCTTCTACTGGGCGAGCAGTACTTC.

The chain uses TRBV14 and TRBJ2-7, with D unclear. Germline V gene data show CDR1 as SGHDN and CDR2 as FVKESK. Trimming stripped 5 bases from V and 3 bases from J, with 20 bases between. The CDR3 is 16 amino acids. This CDR3 is CASSYTVGRGSYEQYF. The CDR3, as DNA: TGTGCCAGCAGCTACACGGTTGGACGCGGAAGCTACGAGCAGTACTTC. The entire variable domain, with the rest obtained from reference TRBV14 and TRBJ2-7, is as follows: EAGVTQFPSHSVIEKGQTVTLRCDPISGHDNLYWYRRVMGKEIKFLLHFVKESKQDESGMPNNRFLAERTGGTYSTLKVQPAELEDSGVYFCASSYTVGRGSYEQYFGPGTRLTVT.

CDR3 amino acids: CASSYRQGFNEKLFF. As DNA, the CDR3 is TGTGCCAGCTCATACCGACAGGGGTTTAATGAAAAACTGTTTTTT. V usage is TRBV18 and J usage is TRBJ1-4, with TRBD1 matching 8 bases. The CDR3 loop spans 15 amino acids. With V trimmed by 5 bases and J by 4 bases, 6 bases remained unmatched. Germline V gene lookup returns CDR1 KGHSH and CDR2 LQKENI.

The CDR3 DNA reads TGTGCCAGCAGTAGAGACGGGACGGACCTTTTCTATGGCTACACCTTC. It yields the protein CASSRDGTDLFYGYTF. The chain links TRBV11-2 to TRBJ1-2; D might be TRBD1 (5 bases). V gave up 6 bases and J gave up 4 bases, with 21 bases separating them. This CDR3 contains 16 residues. The germline V gene has CDR1 SGHAT and CDR2 FQNNGV.

The rearrangement uses TRBV5-4 and TRBJ1-1, with 7 bases that match TRBD1. The length of the CDR3 is 12 residues. The trim removed 4 bases at V and 4 bases at J, leaving 1 base unmatched. Germline-derived CDR1 and CDR2 are SGHNT and YYREEE (reference sequence). The CDR3 DNA follows: TGTGCCAGCAGCCGACAGGGCACTGAAGCTTTCTTT. Translating it yields CASSRQGTEAFF. Full variable domain (outside the CDR3, taken from reference TRBV5-4 and TRBJ1-1): ETGVTQSPTHLIKTRGQQVTLRCSSQSGHNTVSWYQQALGQGPQFIFQYYREEENGRGNFPPRFSGLQFPNYSSELNVNALELDDSALYLCASSRQGTEAFFGQGTRLTVV.

The gene calls are TRBV12-3 or TRBV12-4 and TRBJ2-5; tentatively, D is TRBD1 or TRBD2 (5 bases each). This CDR3 has 13 residues. Trimming took off 6 bases at V and 3 bases at J, with 11 bases between the two ends. The CDR3 sequence: CASRGTAKETQYF. DNA of the CDR3: TGTGCCAGCAGGGGGACGGCTAAAGAGACCCAGTACTTC.